The 28 T cell receptor beta chains below come from one sample, sequenced in a study of cytomegalovirus exposure and HLA in healthy donors. The study ran its PCR with 60 Vbeta and 13 Jbeta primers. Profiling relied on immunoSEQ multiplex PCR, and the TCRdb table lists in-frame clones only, not all of them. This sample has over 95,000 clones; over 60% occur once, and the top ten carry approximately 10%. Sample: PBMCs. These receptors were obtained from a man aged 35 to 55 in good health and CMV-seropositive.

This rearrangement joins TRBV2 to TRBJ2-3, with a possible D match to TRBD2 (6 bases). Germline V gene lookup returns CDR1 SNHLY and CDR2 FYNNEI. CDR3 size: 14 residues. The V end was cut by 4 bases, the J end by 9 bases, with 17 bases between. In DNA form, the CDR3 reads TGTGCCAGCAGTGCCAGCGGGCCACAGAAGACGCAGTATTTT. Translation gives CASSASGPQKTQYF. Supplemented by reference TRBV2 and TRBJ2-3, the full variable domain reads EPEVTQTPSHQVTQMGQEVILRCVPISNHLYFYWYRQILGQKVEFLVSFYNNEISEKSEIFDDQFSVERPDGSNFTLKIRSTKLEDSAMYFCASSASGPQKTQYFGPGTRLTVL.

The chain is built from TRBV5-1 and TRBJ1-1; a weak D match, TRBD1 (6 bases). The germline V and J ends were trimmed by 0 bases and 0 bases, with 9 bases remaining between them. The CDR3 runs 15 residues. The V gene's germline CDR1 is SGHRS and CDR2 YFSETQ. CDR3 nucleotides: TGCGCCAGCAGCTTGGCGGGACAACTGAACACTGAAGCTTTCTTT. As protein: CASSLAGQLNTEAFF.

There are a few counts of this clone. This rearrangement joins TRBV4-1 to TRBJ1-2; possibly TRBD1 for D (5 bases). The V gene lost 1 base and the J gene lost 2 bases, with 8 bases spanning the gap. Germline loops: CDR1 MGHRA, CDR2 YSYEKL. This CDR3 comprises 14 residues. CDR3 residues: CASSQVGGNYGYTF. For the CDR3, the DNA is TGCGCCAGCAGCCAAGTCGGGGGGAACTATGGCTACACCTTC.

V and J are TRBV27 and TRBJ2-1, with 7 positions matching TRBD2. CDR3 length equals 15 residues. V lost 6 bases, J lost 11 bases, and 16 bases stayed unmatched. Germline V gives CDR1 MNHEY, CDR2 SMNVEV (reference sequence). The CDR3, as DNA: TGTGCCAGCAGCAACCTAGGGAGGGCCCCTAATCAGCAGTTCTTC. Translating it yields CASSNLGRAPNQQFF.

This clone was recorded a few times. Here the CDR3 DNA reads TGTGCCAGCAGTTTACTGGGGGGTGGTAATGGCTACACCTTC. This codes for CASSLLGGGNGYTF. This chain uses TRBV28 with TRBJ1-2; TRBD1 might be the D (5 bases). The CDR3 has 14 residues. V was pared by 2 bases and J by 6 bases, with 13 bases between. CDR1 is MDHEN, CDR2 SYDVKM, per germline.

This chain links TRBV27 with TRBJ1-1; 7 bases match TRBD1. CDR1 is MNHEY and CDR2 is SMNVEV in the germline V gene (reference sequence). CDR3 length equals 16 residues. The J segment lost 0 bases and the V segment lost 4 bases, leaving 8 bases of the junction unmatched. The DNA for the CDR3 is TGTGCCAGCAGTTCTACAGGGGCCTACATGAACACTGAAGCTTTCTTT. Encoded protein: CASSSTGAYMNTEAFF.

This clone came up a few times. This chain joins TRBV6-1 and TRBJ1-1; TRBD1 is a possible D gene (5 bases). CDR3 size: 16 residues. The germline V gene has CDR1 MNHNS and CDR2 SASEGT. V was cut by 4 bases and J by 1 base, with 16 bases left in between. DNA of the CDR3: TGTGCCAGCAGTGGATCCTCCTTAACAGGGAACACTGAAGCTTTCTTT. Amino acid sequence: CASSGSSLTGNTEAFF.

This clone was seen a few times. The chain recombines TRBV19 with TRBJ1-1; D is perhaps TRBD1 (5 bases). The germline V gene has CDR1 LNHDA and CDR2 SQIVND (reference sequence). The CDR3 covers 18 residues. V lost 5 bases to trimming and J lost 0 bases, with 22 bases between them. CDR3 amino acids: CASSGRAVVRSLNTEAFF. The DNA for the CDR3 is TGTGCCAGTAGTGGCAGGGCGGTCGTTAGGTCTTTGAACACTGAAGCTTTCTTT.

The rearrangement uses TRBV18 and TRBJ1-2; 7 bases are shared with TRBD1. Germline V gene lookup returns CDR1 KGHSH and CDR2 LQKENI. The CDR3 sequence is 20 residues long. Germline trimming cut 4 bases from V and 4 bases from J; bases unmatched to any gene: 24. The CDR3 DNA reads TGTGCCAGCTCACGTCCCTTAAAGGGACGACCGGGACAGCCTTCCTATGGCTACACCTTC. Protein product: CASSRPLKGRPGQPSYGYTF.

The rearrangement links TRBV6-5 to TRBJ1-6; unclear D gene. This CDR3 has 13 residues. Trimming took off 6 bases at V and 7 bases at J, with 10 bases between the two ends. Germline CDR1 and CDR2: MNHEY and SVGAGI. In DNA form, the CDR3 reads TGTGCCAGCAGCACCCGGGGAAATTCACCCCTCCACTTT. This encodes CASSTRGNSPLHF.

The chain carries TRBV7-9 and TRBJ1-3; D not resolved. The CDR3 length is 16 residues. The germline gives CDR1 SEHNR, CDR2 FQNEAQ (reference sequence). V lost 6 bases, J lost 1 base, and 16 bases lay in between. The CDR3 loop reads CASRGGVTNSGNTIYF. The CDR3 DNA reads TGTGCCAGCAGGGGAGGAGTTACGAATTCTGGAAACACCATATATTTT.

This clone was found once. The rearrangement uses TRBV19 and TRBJ2-7; tentatively, D is TRBD1 (6 bases). The CDR3 covers 15 residues. Germline loops: CDR1 LNHDA, CDR2 SQIVND (reference sequence). The V end was cut by 1 base, the J end by 3 bases, with 13 bases between. The CDR3 sequence is CASSIGQVRGYEQYF. DNA of the CDR3: TGTGCCAGTAGTATAGGACAGGTTCGGGGCTACGAGCAGTACTTC.

This clone was counted only a few times. V usage is TRBV7-9 and J usage is TRBJ1-4; TRBD1 matches at 7 bases. V trimming: 2 bases; J trimming: 8 bases; junction bases outside the gene matches: 5. This CDR3 comprises 14 residues. Germline lookup yields CDR1 SEHNR and CDR2 FQNEAQ (reference sequence). This chain's CDR3 is CASSLRQGYEKLFF. In DNA, the CDR3 is TGTGCCAGCAGCTTACGACAGGGTTACGAAAAACTGTTTTTT.

A few counts support this clone. The V call is TRBV5-6, the J call TRBJ1-2, with 7 nucleotides matching TRBD1. This CDR3 has 13 amino acids. V trimming: 2 bases; J trimming: 3 bases; junction bases outside the gene matches: 1. Germline CDR1 is SGHDT and CDR2 is YYEEEE. The CDR3 DNA is TGTGCCAGCAGCTTAGACAGGGACTATGGCTACACCTTC. Translation: CASSLDRDYGYTF.

The rearrangement joins TRBV9 to TRBJ1-5; tentatively, D is TRBD1 (6 bases). V dropped 0 bases and J dropped 5 bases, with 12 bases sitting between them. The CDR3 consists of 15 residues. From germline, CDR1 is SGDLS and CDR2 YYNGEE. Here the CDR3 DNA reads TGTGCCAGCAGCGTAGGGGGGCTACGTGATCAGCCCCAGCATTTT. Protein product: CASSVGGLRDQPQHF. Variable domain in full (rest from reference TRBV9 and TRBJ1-5): DSGVTQTPKHLITATGQRVTLRCSPRSGDLSVYWYQQSLDQGLQFLIQYYNGEERAKGNILERFSAQQFPDLHSELNLSSLELGDSALYFCASSVGGLRDQPQHFGDGTRLSIL.

This clone occurred a few times. This chain uses TRBV6-6 with TRBJ2-2; 12 bases map to TRBD2. J lost 1 base, V lost 7 bases, and 4 bases had no gene match. The CDR3 totals 16 residues. Germline CDR1 and CDR2: MNHNY and SVGAGI (reference sequence). DNA for the CDR3: TGTGCCAGCACGAGGACTAGCGGGGAGAACACCGGGGAGCTGTTTTTT. Translating it yields CASTRTSGENTGELFF.

This clone was found a few times. The CDR3 nucleotides read TGTGCCAGCAGCTTTGCAGGGCACGACACTGAAGCTTTCTTT. It encodes CASSFAGHDTEAFF. V and J are TRBV5-6 and TRBJ1-1; possible D gene TRBD1, 5 bases. The germline gives CDR1 SGHDT, CDR2 YYEEEE. The CDR3 is made up of 14 amino acids. The V end lost 2 bases, the J end lost 3 bases, and 11 bases lay between the germline ends.

The CDR3, as DNA: TGTGCCTGGAGTGTACGGGGGGGAGTCGAGCAGTACTTC. Amino acid sequence: CAWSVRGGVEQYF. The rearrangement links TRBV30 to TRBJ2-7; 8 nucleotides align to TRBD2. This CDR3 has 13 residues. With V trimmed by 0 bases and J by 6 bases, 4 bases remained unmatched. Germline CDR1 reads GTSNPN; CDR2 reads SVGIG (reference sequence).

The chain uses TRBV7-3 and TRBJ2-1; 8 bases align to TRBD2. Per germline, CDR1 SGHTA and CDR2 FQGTGA. Trimming cost V 5 bases and J 1 base; bases outside gene matches: 1. The CDR3 runs 14 residues. CDR3 in amino acids: CASSASGSYNEQFF. Written as DNA, the CDR3 is TGTGCCAGCAGCGCTAGCGGGTCCTACAATGAGCAGTTCTTC.

The genes are TRBV5-4 and TRBJ2-1, with 9 nucleotides matching TRBD2. The V segment lost 4 bases and the J segment 10 bases; nucleotides outside the gene matches: 6. The CDR3 is 13 amino acids. CDR1 is SGHNT and CDR2 is YYREEE in the germline V gene (reference sequence). The CDR3 DNA is TGTGCCAGCAGCCGCGGGGGGGCGAGGGAGCAGTTCTTC. The encoded protein is CASSRGGAREQFF.

CDR3 loop: CASRGPGQGWYEQYF. The CDR3 DNA follows: TGTGCCAGCAGGGGACCGGGACAGGGTTGGTACGAGCAGTACTTC. The gene calls are TRBV9 and TRBJ2-7; 9 bases fit TRBD1. The CDR3 consists of 15 residues. J gave up 4 bases and V 5 bases, and 10 bases lay outside the gene matches. Looked up from germline, CDR1 is SGDLS and CDR2 is YYNGEE.

The chain couples TRBV27 to TRBJ2-7; 9 bases fit TRBD1. Germline V lookup: CDR1 MNHEY, CDR2 SMNVEV (reference sequence). V was pared by 6 bases and J by 6 bases, with 12 bases of the junction left unmatched. The CDR3 consists of 15 residues. The CDR3 spells CASSPPGQGSTEQYF. The CDR3, as DNA: TGTGCCAGCAGCCCCCCGGGACAGGGTAGTACCGAGCAGTACTTC.

The chain carries TRBV18 and TRBJ2-3; 7 nucleotides agree with TRBD1. The V gene's germline CDR1 is KGHSH and CDR2 LQKENI. Trimming took 2 bases from V and 6 from J; bases not matched to a gene: 2. This CDR3 is 13 amino acids long. The CDR3, as DNA: TGTGCCAGCTCACCAGACAGGGCGGATACGCAGTATTTT. Its protein is CASSPDRADTQYF.

The rearrangement joins TRBV4-1 to TRBJ2-7; the D gene is possibly TRBD2 (5 bases). The V end lost 4 bases, the J end lost 0 bases, and 16 bases lay between the germline ends. CDR3 length: 16 amino acids. Germline lookup yields CDR1 MGHRA and CDR2 YSYEKL. CDR3 nucleotide sequence: TGCGCCAGCAGCCCGGGCGGGCTAGCATTCTCCTACGAGCAGTACTTC. Protein sequence: CASSPGGLAFSYEQYF.

Comment on this clone: The junction and the germline gene differ at one end; a read error may be behind it. V usage is TRBV7-9 and J usage is TRBJ1-1; D unresolved. Germline CDR1 is SEHNR and CDR2 is FQNEAQ (reference sequence). This CDR3 region has 13 residues. CDR3 amino acids: CSSSPMRNTEAFF. CDR3 bases: TGTTCCAGCAGCCCCATGCGGAACACTGAAGCTTTCTTT.

The V and J genes are TRBV4-3 and TRBJ1-2, with D perhaps matching TRBD1 (5 bases). The CDR3 consists of 14 residues. Germline V gene lookup returns CDR1 LGHNA and CDR2 YSLEER. With 1 base removed from V and 4 bases from J, the gap between germline ends came to 10 bases. CDR3 protein: CASSQVGGFYGYTF. CDR3 bases: TGCGCCAGCAGCCAAGTGGGGGGGTTCTATGGCTACACCTTC.

This clone showed up just a few times. V usage is TRBV6-6 and J usage is TRBJ2-3; 9 bases are shared with TRBD2. The V gene end was trimmed by 2 bases and the J gene end by 5 bases; junction bases not matched to a gene: 5. There are 15 residues in the CDR3. Germline values: CDR1 MNHNY, CDR2 SVGAGI (reference sequence). The CDR3 DNA follows: TGTGCCAGCAGTTACGGTAGTAGCGGGGGAGATACGCAGTATTTT. It is translated as CASSYGSSGGDTQYF.

This chain uses TRBV5-6 with TRBJ2-5; perhaps TRBD2 as D (7 bases). The CDR3 runs 15 residues. Trimming took 1 base from V and 4 from J, leaving 14 bases between them. CDR1 is SGHDT, CDR2 YYEEEE, per germline. The CDR3 region has the DNA TGTGCCAGCAGCTTGTTGGGGGGGCTGAGAGAGACCCAGTACTTC. Translation gives CASSLLGGLRETQYF.